The T cell receptor beta chain described here comes from a study of blood T cell repertoires in COVID-19. Study details: Specimens from acute and convalescent COVID-19 originated in the United States, Italy and Spain. T cells, B-cell-depleted T cells, or PBMCs supplied cDNA or gDNA.

In the study's own analysis: The authors estimated nucleated cell counts from reference gene primer amplification. Profiled with immunoSEQ multiplex PCR; TCRdb holds only in-frame clones, not every one. Clone size and V and J calls were adopted from that table, with D and trimming inferred from the DNA. The table has 150,000 to 200,000 clones, roughly 85% seen once; the top ten hold 9.5% to 12%. Germline V CDR1 and CDR2: LNHDA, SQIVND (reference sequence). Trimming cost V 3 bases and J 0 bases, with 9 bases left between them. The CDR3 covers 15 residues. This sequence was found in a human donor with active or convalescent COVID-19. The donor label of this sample is uncertain. Sequencing input: peripheral blood. This rearrangement joins TRBV19 to TRBJ1-3, with D uncertain. In DNA, the CDR3 is TGTGCCAGTAGTATTGATGGGAGCTCTGGAAACACCATATATTTT. This encodes CASSIDGSSGNTIYF.